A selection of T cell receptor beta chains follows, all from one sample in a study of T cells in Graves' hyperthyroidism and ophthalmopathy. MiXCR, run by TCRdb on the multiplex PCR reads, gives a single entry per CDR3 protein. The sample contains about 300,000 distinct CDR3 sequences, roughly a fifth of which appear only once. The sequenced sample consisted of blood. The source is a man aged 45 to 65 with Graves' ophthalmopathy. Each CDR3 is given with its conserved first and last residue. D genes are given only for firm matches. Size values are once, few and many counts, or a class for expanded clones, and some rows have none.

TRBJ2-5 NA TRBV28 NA TGTGCCAGCGGGCTGGGTATAGAGACCCAGTACTTC CASGLGIETQYF
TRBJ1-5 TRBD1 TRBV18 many TGTGCCAGCTCACCTACAGGGGCAACCAATCAGCCCCAGCATTTT CASSPTGATNQPQHF
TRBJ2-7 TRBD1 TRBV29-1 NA TGCAGCGTTGAACCAGGGGGTGGCGGGCAGTACTTC CSVEPGGGGQYF
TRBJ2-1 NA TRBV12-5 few TGTGCTAGTGGTTTGAAAGGGGGCTCCTACAATGAGCAGTTCTTC CASGLKGGSYNEQFF
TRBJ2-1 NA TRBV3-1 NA TGTGCCAGCAGCCAAATTTTTGGAAATGAGCAGTTCTTC CASSQIFGNEQFF
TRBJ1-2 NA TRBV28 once TGTGCCAGCACCCTTCTACGCGGGGGAGATGGCTACACCTTC CASTLLRGGDGYTF
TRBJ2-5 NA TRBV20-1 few TGCAGTTTGGCCATTCAAGAGACCCAGTACTTC CSLAIQETQYF
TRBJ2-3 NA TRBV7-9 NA TGTGCCAGCAGCTTAACTAGAACCAGCACAGATACGCAGTATTTT CASSLTRTSTDTQYF
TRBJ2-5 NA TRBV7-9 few TGTGCCAGCACCTTGGGGGCTAGCAGGAGGGAGACCCAGTACTTC CASTLGASRRETQYF
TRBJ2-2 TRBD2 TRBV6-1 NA TGTGCCAGCAGTCAAGGGACCGCTACTAGCGGGAGCACCGGGGAGCTGTTTTTT CASSQGTATSGSTGELFF
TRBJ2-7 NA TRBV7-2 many TGTGCCAGCAGCTTAGGTTTTGGTGAGCAGTACTTC CASSLGFGEQYF
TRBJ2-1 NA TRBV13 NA TGTGCCAGCAGCTTAGGTAGGATGAGTGAGCAGTTCTTC CASSLGRMSEQFF